This is a list of T cell receptor beta chains from one sample in a study of CD8 T cells in Susac syndrome. TCRdb processed the immunoSEQ multiplex PCR reads anew with MiXCR; each CDR3 protein has one entry. The sample records under 200,000 distinct CDR3 sequences, about 92% being singletons. The sample consisted of CD4+ T cells from PBMCs. These receptors were obtained from a human donor in good health. Each CDR3 is given with its conserved first and last residue. Each record gives: D gene, clone size, V gene, J gene, CDR3 protein, CDR3 DNA. The D gene is left open where the match is weak. Rows may omit the clone size; those that give it use once, few, many or a size class.

D: TRBD2
size: -
V: TRBV20-1
J: TRBJ2-1
CDR3: CSARDQRGGYNEQFF
DNA: TGCAGTGCTAGAGATCAGCGGGGGGGTTACAATGAGCAGTTCTTC

D: -
size: once
V: TRBV7-2
J: TRBJ2-3
CDR3: CASSLIPGHPTDTQYF
DNA: TGTGCCAGCAGCCTGATTCCCGGCCACCCCACAGATACGCAGTATTTT

D: TRBD2
size: once
V: TRBV12-3/TRBV12-4
J: TRBJ2-7
CDR3: CASSPRGRDDYEQYF
DNA: TGTGCCAGCAGTCCCCGAGGGAGGGACGACTACGAGCAGTACTTC

D: -
size: -
V: TRBV5-1
J: TRBJ1-2
CDR3: CASSLEPGPNYGYTF
DNA: TGCGCCAGCAGCTTGGAGCCAGGCCCTAACTATGGCTACACCTTC

D: -
size: few
V: TRBV29-1
J: TRBJ1-2
CDR3: CSVEDRGF
DNA: TGCAGCGTTGAAGATAGAGGCTTC

D: TRBD1
size: -
V: TRBV6-5
J: TRBJ1-2
CDR3: CASSYGTDYGYTF
DNA: TGTGCCAGCAGTTACGGGACAGACTATGGCTACACCTTC

D: -
size: -
V: TRBV18
J: TRBJ1-1
CDR3: CASSPVSLGVNTEAFF
DNA: TGTGCCAGCTCACCAGTCTCGCTAGGTGTGAACACTGAAGCTTTCTTT

D: -
size: -
V: TRBV4-1
J: TRBJ2-5
CDR3: CASSQDGSRMETQYF
DNA: TGCGCCAGCAGCCAAGATGGGAGTCGTATGGAGACCCAGTACTTC

D: -
size: -
V: TRBV7-9
J: TRBJ1-2
CDR3: CASRTPRSYTF
DNA: TGTGCCAGCAGGACCCCCAGGTCCTACACCTTC

D: -
size: -
V: TRBV5-6
J: TRBJ2-5
CDR3: CAAGGGGEETQYF
DNA: TGTGCCGCTGGTGGAGGGGGCGAAGAGACCCAGTACTTC

D: TRBD1
size: -
V: TRBV2
J: TRBJ1-5
CDR3: CASSRQGQEPQHF
DNA: TGTGCCAGCAGCCGACAGGGCCAGGAGCCCCAGCATTTT

D: -
size: -
V: TRBV10-3
J: TRBJ2-1
CDR3: CAISESQDSNEQFF
DNA: TGTGCCATCAGTGAGTCTCAGGATTCTAATGAGCAGTTCTTC

D: -
size: -
V: TRBV12-3/TRBV12-4
J: TRBJ1-1
CDR3: CASSLWGTNTEAFF
DNA: TGTGCCAGCAGTTTATGGGGGACGAACACTGAAGCTTTCTTT

D: TRBD1
size: -
V: TRBV20-1
J: TRBJ2-7
CDR3: CSGMAGTGQSEQYF
DNA: TGCAGCGGCATGGCAGGGACAGGTCAGTCCGAGCAGTACTTC

D: -
size: once
V: TRBV5-4
J: TRBJ2-3
CDR3: CASSFNRGLGTDTQYF
DNA: TGTGCCAGCAGCTTTAACCGTGGGCTAGGCACAGATACGCAGTATTTT

D: -
size: -
V: TRBV7-8
J: TRBJ2-3
CDR3: CASSRTSGDTQYF
DNA: TGTGCCAGCAGCCGAACCTCCGGAGATACGCAGTATTTT

D: -
size: -
V: TRBV2
J: TRBJ1-3
CDR3: CASSEGGVTSGNTIYF
DNA: TGTGCCAGCAGTGAAGGGGGCGTTACCTCTGGAAACACCATATATTTT

D: -
size: -
V: TRBV5-5
J: TRBJ2-7
CDR3: CPSSFAGARVHEQYF
DNA: TGTCCCAGCAGCTTTGCTGGGGCGCGGGTCCACGAGCAGTACTTC

D: -
size: -
V: TRBV6-1
J: TRBJ2-6
CDR3: CASNTDSSGANVLTF
DNA: TGTGCCAGCAACACGGACAGTTCTGGGGCCAACGTCCTGACTTTC

D: -
size: -
V: TRBV7-9
J: TRBJ2-7
CDR3: CASSLVAGALEQYF
DNA: TGTGCCAGCAGCTTAGTCGCGGGGGCCCTCGAGCAGTACTTC

D: -
size: -
V: TRBV29-1
J: TRBJ1-4
CDR3: CSVVIWGGNEKLFF
DNA: TGCAGCGTTGTGATATGGGGCGGAAATGAAAAACTGTTTTTT

D: -
size: once
V: TRBV7-9
J: TRBJ1-1
CDR3: CASSATVYTEAFF
DNA: TGTGCCAGCAGCGCGACAGTTTACACTGAAGCTTTCTTT

D: -
size: -
V: TRBV5-1
J: TRBJ2-2
CDR3: CASSVRTDTGELFF
DNA: TGCGCCAGCAGCGTCCGGACCGATACCGGGGAGCTGTTTTTT

D: -
size: once
V: TRBV30
J: TRBJ1-3
CDR3: CAWGDGFSGNTIYF
DNA: TGTGCCTGGGGGGACGGCTTCTCTGGAAACACCATATATTTT

D: -
size: -
V: TRBV20-1
J: TRBJ2-5
CDR3: CSAPTLYQETQYF
DNA: TGCAGTGCTCCTACACTGTACCAAGAGACCCAGTACTTC

D: TRBD2
size: -
V: TRBV12-3/TRBV12-4
J: TRBJ2-5
CDR3: CASSLVGSGGRQTQYF
DNA: TGTGCCAGCAGTTTAGTTGGTAGCGGGGGAAGGCAGACCCAGTACTTC

D: -
size: -
V: TRBV30
J: TRBJ2-1
CDR3: CAWSVGGGGNEQFF
DNA: TGTGCCTGGAGTGTTGGGGGAGGGGGTAATGAGCAGTTCTTC

D: TRBD2
size: -
V: TRBV13
J: TRBJ2-3
CDR3: CASSRGTSGADTQYF
DNA: TGTGCCAGCAGCCGAGGGACTAGCGGGGCAGATACGCAGTATTTT

D: -
size: once
V: TRBV2
J: TRBJ2-7
CDR3: CASSEGRYEQCF
DNA: TGTGCCAGCAGTGAGGGGAGGTACGAGCAGTGCTTC

D: TRBD2
size: -
V: TRBV20-1
J: TRBJ2-1
CDR3: CSASRTIAGGGEQFF
DNA: TGCAGTGCTAGTCGGACCATAGCGGGAGGGGGTGAGCAGTTCTTC

D: -
size: -
V: TRBV6-2/TRBV6-3
J: TRBJ1-6
CDR3: CASSLTSPGHKDSPLHF
DNA: TGTGCCAGCAGTCTTACTTCTCCGGGACACAAGGATTCACCCCTCCACTTT

D: -
size: -
V: TRBV6-2/TRBV6-3
J: TRBJ1-1
CDR3: CASSYFPGGRTEAFF
DNA: TGTGCCAGCAGTTACTTCCCCGGGGGAAGGACTGAAGCTTTCTTT

D: TRBD1
size: few
V: TRBV7-2
J: TRBJ2-3
CDR3: CASSPRGPDTQYF
DNA: TGTGCCAGCAGCCCGAGGGGGCCAGATACGCAGTATTTT

D: TRBD1
size: -
V: TRBV7-2
J: TRBJ1-5
CDR3: CASSRGQGNNQPQHF
DNA: TGTGCCAGCAGCAGGGGACAGGGGAACAATCAGCCCCAGCATTTT